What follows is one TCR beta chain and its context. Its antigen is currently unknown. The sample's treatment: treatment-naive control, cytoreductive nephrectomy. The tumor was a clear cell renal cell carcinoma. The entry originates in a study of radiation and T cells in renal cell carcinoma. Whole-study findings and limits: Top 100 clonotypes averaged around 50% in irradiated versus around 40% in nephrectomy-only tumors.

The V segment lost 9 bases and the J segment 4 bases; nucleotides outside the gene matches: 7. Germline assignment: CDR1 MNHNS and CDR2 SASEGT. The CDR3 totals 13 residues. Repertoires were generated with immunoSEQ multiplex PCR, while TCRdb's copy carries only in-frame clones and drops some. This table has about 25,000 clones, 55% to 70% appearing once. This specimen was tumor tissue, taken from a patient whose treatment was nephrectomy without radiotherapy. The origin of this receptor is a man aged 35 to 55 with renal cell carcinoma. The chain employs TRBV6-1 and TRBJ2-5; 8 positions agree with TRBD2. CDR3 sequence (DNA): TGTGCCAGTTCCGGGACTAGGGGAGAGACCCAGTACTTC. Translation: CASSGTRGETQYF.